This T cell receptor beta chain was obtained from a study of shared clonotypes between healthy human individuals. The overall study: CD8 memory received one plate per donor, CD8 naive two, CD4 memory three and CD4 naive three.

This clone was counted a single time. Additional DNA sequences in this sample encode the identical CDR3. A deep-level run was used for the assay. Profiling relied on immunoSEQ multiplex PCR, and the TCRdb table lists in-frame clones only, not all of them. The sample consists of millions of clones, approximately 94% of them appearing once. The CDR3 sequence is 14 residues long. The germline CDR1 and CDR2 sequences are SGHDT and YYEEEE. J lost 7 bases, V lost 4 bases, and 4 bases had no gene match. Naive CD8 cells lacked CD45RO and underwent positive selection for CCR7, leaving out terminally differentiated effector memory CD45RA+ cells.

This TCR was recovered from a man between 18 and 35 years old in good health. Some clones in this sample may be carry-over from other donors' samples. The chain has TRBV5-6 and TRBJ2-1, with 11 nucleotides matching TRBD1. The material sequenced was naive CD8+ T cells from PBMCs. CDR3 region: CASSPGTGGNEQFF. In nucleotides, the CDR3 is TGTGCCAGCAGCCCCGGGACAGGGGGGAATGAGCAGTTCTTC.